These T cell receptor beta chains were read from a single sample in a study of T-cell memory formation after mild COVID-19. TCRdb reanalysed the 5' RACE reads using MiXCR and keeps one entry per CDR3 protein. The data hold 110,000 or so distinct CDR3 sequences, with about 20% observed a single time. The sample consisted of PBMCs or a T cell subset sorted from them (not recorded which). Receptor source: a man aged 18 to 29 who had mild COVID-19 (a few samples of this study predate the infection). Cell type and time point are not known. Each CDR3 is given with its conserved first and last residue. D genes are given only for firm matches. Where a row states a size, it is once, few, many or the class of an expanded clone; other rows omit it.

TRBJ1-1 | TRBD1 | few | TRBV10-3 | CAISGDRAALNTEAFF | TGTGCCATCAGTGGGGACAGGGCCGCCTTGAACACTGAAGCTTTCTTT
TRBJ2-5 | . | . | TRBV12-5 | CASGPGAHRWTQYF | TGTGCTAGTGGTCCAGGGGCCCATAGGTGGACCCAGTACTTC
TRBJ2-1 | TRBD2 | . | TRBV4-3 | CASSQEFSGGYNEQFF | TGCGCCAGCAGCCAAGAGTTTTCGGGGGGCTACAATGAGCAGTTCTTC
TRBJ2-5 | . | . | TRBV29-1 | CSVGGGTWGTQEETQYF | TGCAGCGTGGGCGGAGGAACTTGGGGGACCCAAGAAGAGACCCAGTACTTC
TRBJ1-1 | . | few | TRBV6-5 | CASSYSRTAGIDTEAFF | TGTGCCAGCAGTTACTCGAGGACAGCGGGGATCGACACTGAAGCTTTCTTT
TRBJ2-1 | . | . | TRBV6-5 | CASRLNDFSYNEQFF | TGTGCCTCCAGATTAAACGACTTCTCGTACAATGAGCAGTTCTTC
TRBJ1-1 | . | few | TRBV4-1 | CASSQAEGVTEAFF | TGCGCCAGCAGCCAAGCGGAAGGGGTCACTGAAGCTTTCTTT
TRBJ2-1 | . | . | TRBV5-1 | CASRAGGSNEQFF | TGCGCCAGCAGGGCAGGGGGGTCCAATGAGCAGTTCTTC
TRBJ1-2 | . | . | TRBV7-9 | CASSLSQNYGYTF | TGTGCCAGCAGCTTGTCACAGAACTATGGCTACACCTTC
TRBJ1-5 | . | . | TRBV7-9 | CASSRGGNQPQHF | TGTGCCAGCAGCCGGGGTGGCAATCAGCCCCAGCATTTT
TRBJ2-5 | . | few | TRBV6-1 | CASRIRVAQETQYF | TGTGCCAGCAGGATTAGGGTCGCCCAAGAGACCCAGTACTTC
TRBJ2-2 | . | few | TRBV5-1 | CASSLDGGSWELFF | TGCGCCAGCAGCTTGGACGGAGGTTCGTGGGAGCTGTTTTTT
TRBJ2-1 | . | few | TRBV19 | CASSPDAQDEQFF | TGTGCCAGTAGTCCGGACGCCCAAGATGAGCAGTTCTTC
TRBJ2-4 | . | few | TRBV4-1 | CASSWRGKSSKNIQYF | TGCGCCAGCAGCTGGAGGGGAAAGTCCTCCAAAAACATTCAGTACTTC
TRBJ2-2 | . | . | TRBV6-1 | CASTLGGLGELFF | TGTGCCAGCACCCTCGGGGGCCTCGGGGAGCTGTTTTTT
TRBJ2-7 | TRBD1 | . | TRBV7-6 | CASSLGQGALEQYF | TGTGCCAGCAGCTTAGGCCAGGGGGCTTTAGAGCAGTACTTC
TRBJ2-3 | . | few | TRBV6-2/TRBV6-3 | CASTGSLSGGAKTDTQYF | TGTGCCAGCACCGGATCCCTCAGTGGGGGGGCAAAAACAGATACGCAGTATTTT
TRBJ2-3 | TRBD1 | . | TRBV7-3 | CASSSGTDFGTDTQYF | TGTGCCAGCAGCTCCGGGACAGACTTTGGGACAGATACGCAGTATTTT
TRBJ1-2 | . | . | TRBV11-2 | CASSTGRNGYTF | TGTGCCAGCAGTACCGGACGTAACGGCTACACCTTC
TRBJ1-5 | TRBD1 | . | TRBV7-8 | CASSPIGRRGRDQPQHF | TGTGCCAGCAGCCCTATTGGTCGCAGGGGGCGCGACCAGCCCCAGCATTTT
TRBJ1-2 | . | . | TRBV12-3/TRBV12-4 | CAVREVRSGYTF | TGTGCCGTCAGGGAGGTTAGATCTGGCTACACCTTC
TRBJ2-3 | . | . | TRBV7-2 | CASSLGPAHGGTDTQYF | TGTGCCAGCAGCTTAGGCCCAGCCCACGGAGGCACAGATACGCAGTATTTT
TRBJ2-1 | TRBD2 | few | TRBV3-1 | CASSPSGERGGRQFF | TGTGCCAGCAGCCCCTCAGGAGAGCGGGGGGGAAGGCAGTTCTTC
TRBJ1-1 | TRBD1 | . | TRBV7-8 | CASSITGGTEAFF | TGTGCCAGCAGCATAACAGGGGGCACTGAAGCTTTCTTT
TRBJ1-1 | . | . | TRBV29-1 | CSVGPNTEAFF | TGCAGCGTTGGACCAAACACTGAAGCTTTCTTT
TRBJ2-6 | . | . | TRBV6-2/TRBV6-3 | CASSPELSGANVLTF | TGTGCCAGCAGTCCTGAGTTGTCTGGGGCCAACGTCCTGACTTTC
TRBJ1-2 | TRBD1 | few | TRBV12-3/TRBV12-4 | CASSPTLRGRNGYTF | TGTGCCAGCAGTCCCACACTCAGGGGGCGAAATGGCTACACCTTC
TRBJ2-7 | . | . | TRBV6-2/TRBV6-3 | CASSYIPPSYEQYF | TGTGCCAGCAGTTACATACCACCGTCCTACGAGCAGTACTTC
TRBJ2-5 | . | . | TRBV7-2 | CASSPREATEF | TGTGCCAGCAGCCCCAGGGAGGCCACCGAATTC
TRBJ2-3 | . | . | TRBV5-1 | CASSFPEVNVGDTQYF | TGCGCCAGCAGCTTTCCGGAGGTGAATGTGGGAGATACGCAGTATTTT
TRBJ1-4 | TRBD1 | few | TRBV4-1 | CASSQEGQGAEKLFF | TGCGCCAGCAGCCAAGAGGGACAGGGGGCGGAAAAACTGTTTTTT
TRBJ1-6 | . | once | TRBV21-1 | CASPLPLHF | TGTGCCAGCCCCCTACCCCTCCACTTT
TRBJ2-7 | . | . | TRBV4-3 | CASSQDQKGTRNEQYF | TGCGCCAGCAGCCAAGATCAGAAAGGAACTAGGAACGAGCAGTACTTC
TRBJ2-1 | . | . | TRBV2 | CASSDGWGAYNEQFF | TGTGCCAGCAGTGATGGGTGGGGGGCCTACAATGAGCAGTTCTTC
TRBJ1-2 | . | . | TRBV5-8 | CASSGSTGNGYTF | TGTGCCAGCAGCGGATCTACAGGGAATGGCTACACCTTC
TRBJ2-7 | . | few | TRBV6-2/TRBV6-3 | CASTMAGEQYF | TGTGCCAGCACCATGGCGGGCGAGCAGTACTTC
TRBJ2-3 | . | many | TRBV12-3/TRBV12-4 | CASRLGGFSQYF | TGTGCCAGCAGACTAGGAGGGTTTTCGCAGTATTTT
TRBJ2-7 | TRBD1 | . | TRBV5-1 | CASSLRGQGVYEQYF | TGCGCCAGCAGCCTACGTGGACAGGGGGTTTACGAGCAGTACTTC
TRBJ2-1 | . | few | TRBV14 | CASSQVNRAWDEQFF | TGTGCCAGCAGCCAAGTAAATAGGGCCTGGGATGAGCAGTTCTTC
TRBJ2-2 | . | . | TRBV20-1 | CSARAHTPGSCFF | .
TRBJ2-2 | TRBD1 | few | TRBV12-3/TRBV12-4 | CASSSRTGSNTGELFF | TGTGCCAGCAGTTCCCGGACAGGTAGTAACACCGGGGAGCTGTTTTTT
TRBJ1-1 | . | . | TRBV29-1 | CSAGVEAFF | TGCAGCGCTGGGGTTGAAGCTTTCTTT
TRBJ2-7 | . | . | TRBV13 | CASSSAREQYF | TGTGCCAGCAGCTCAGCCCGCGAGCAGTACTTC
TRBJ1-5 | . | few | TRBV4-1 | CASSPNRDGYYSNQPQHF | TGCGCCAGCAGCCCAAACCGGGACGGATACTATAGCAATCAGCCCCAGCATTTT
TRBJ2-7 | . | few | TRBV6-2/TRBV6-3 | CASSYSLAYEQYF | TGTGCCAGCAGTTACTCCCTAGCCTACGAGCAGTACTTC
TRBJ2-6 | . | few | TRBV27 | CASNLFSGANVLTF | TGTGCCAGCAATCTCTTCTCTGGGGCCAACGTCCTGACTTTC
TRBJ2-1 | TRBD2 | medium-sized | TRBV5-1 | CASSLYSGEGGNEQFF | TGCGCCAGCAGCTTGTATAGCGGGGAAGGGGGAAATGAGCAGTTCTTC
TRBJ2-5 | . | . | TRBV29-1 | CSVGRVQETQYF | TGCAGCGTTGGCAGGGTCCAAGAGACCCAGTACTTC
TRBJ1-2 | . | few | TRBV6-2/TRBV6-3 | CASSYSAQDLWGYTF | TGTGCCAGCAGTTACTCGGCCCAGGACCTTTGGGGCTACACCTTC
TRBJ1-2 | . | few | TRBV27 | CASSLRGARGYTF | TGTGCCAGCAGTTTACGAGGGGCGCGTGGCTACACCTTC
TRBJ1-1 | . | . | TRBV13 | CASSFRGEAFF | TGTGCCAGCAGCTTCCGGGGTGAAGCTTTCTTT
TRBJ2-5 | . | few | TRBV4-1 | CASSRVQGEETQYF | TGCGCCAGCAGCCGTGTACAGGGCGAGGAGACCCAGTACTTC
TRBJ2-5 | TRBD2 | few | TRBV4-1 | CASSRGTSGGALETQYF | TGCGCCAGCAGCCGGGGGACTAGCGGGGGGGCCCTAGAGACCCAGTACTTC